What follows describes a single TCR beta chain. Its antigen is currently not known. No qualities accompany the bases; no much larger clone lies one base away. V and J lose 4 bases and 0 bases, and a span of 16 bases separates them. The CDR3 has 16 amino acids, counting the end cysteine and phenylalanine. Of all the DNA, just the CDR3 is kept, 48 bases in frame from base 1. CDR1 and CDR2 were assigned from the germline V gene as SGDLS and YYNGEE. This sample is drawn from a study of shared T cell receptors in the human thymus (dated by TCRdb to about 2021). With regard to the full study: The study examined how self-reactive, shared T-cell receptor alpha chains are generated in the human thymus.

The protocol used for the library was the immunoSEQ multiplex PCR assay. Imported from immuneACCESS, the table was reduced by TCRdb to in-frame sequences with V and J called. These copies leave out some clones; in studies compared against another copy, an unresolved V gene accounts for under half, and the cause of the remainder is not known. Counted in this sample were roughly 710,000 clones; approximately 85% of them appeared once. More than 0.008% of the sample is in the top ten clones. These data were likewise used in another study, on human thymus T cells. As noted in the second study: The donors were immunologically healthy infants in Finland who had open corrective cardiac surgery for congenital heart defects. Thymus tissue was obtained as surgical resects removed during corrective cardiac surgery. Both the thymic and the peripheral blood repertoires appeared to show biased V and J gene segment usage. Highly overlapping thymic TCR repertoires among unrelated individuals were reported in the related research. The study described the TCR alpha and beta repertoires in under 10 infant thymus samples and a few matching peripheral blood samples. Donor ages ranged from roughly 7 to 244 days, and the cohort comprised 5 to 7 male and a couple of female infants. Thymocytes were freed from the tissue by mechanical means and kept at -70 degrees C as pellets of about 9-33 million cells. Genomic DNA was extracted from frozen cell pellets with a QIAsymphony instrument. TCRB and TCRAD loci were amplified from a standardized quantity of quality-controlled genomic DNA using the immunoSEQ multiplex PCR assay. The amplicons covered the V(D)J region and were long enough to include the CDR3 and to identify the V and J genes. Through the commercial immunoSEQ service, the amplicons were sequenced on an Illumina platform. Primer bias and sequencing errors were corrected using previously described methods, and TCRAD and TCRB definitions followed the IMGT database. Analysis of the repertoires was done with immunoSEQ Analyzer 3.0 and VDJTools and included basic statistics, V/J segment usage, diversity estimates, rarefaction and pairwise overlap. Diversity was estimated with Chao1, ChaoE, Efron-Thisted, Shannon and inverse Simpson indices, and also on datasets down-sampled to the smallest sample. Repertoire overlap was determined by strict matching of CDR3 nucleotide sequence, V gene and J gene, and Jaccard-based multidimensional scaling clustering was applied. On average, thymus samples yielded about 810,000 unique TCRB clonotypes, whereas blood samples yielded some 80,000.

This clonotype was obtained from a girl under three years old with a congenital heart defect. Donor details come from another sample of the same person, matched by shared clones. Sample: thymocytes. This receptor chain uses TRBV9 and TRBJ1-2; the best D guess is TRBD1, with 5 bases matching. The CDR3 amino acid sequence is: CASSSTGLRANYGYTF. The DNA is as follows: TGTGCCAGCAGCTCAACAGGCCTCCGAGCTAACTATGGCTACACCTTC.